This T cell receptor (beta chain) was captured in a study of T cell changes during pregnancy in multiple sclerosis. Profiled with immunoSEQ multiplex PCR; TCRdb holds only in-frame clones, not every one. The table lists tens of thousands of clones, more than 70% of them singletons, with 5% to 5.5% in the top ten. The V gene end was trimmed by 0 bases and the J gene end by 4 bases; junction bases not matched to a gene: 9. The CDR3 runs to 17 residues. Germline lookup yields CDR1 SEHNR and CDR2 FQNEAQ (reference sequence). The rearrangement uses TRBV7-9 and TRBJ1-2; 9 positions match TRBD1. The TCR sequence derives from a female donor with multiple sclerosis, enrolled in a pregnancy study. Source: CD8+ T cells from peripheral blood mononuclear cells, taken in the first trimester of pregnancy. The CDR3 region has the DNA TGTGCCAGCAGCTTAGCGTGGGGGGGACAGGGCCTCTATGGCTACACCTTC. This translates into CASSLAWGGQGLYGYTF.